The 21 T cell receptor beta chains below were found in one sample sequenced in a study of T cells in Graves' hyperthyroidism and ophthalmopathy (dated by TCRdb to about 2019). Library preparation employed multiplex PCR. These reads were obtained on an Illumina HiSeq 2000. The TCR beta CDR3 regions were amplified from the RNA transcripts. A first-round RT-PCR of the TCR CDR3 used the HTBI primer set with the Qiagen OneStep RT-PCR kit. The public sequencing data were trimmed at Q25 with fastp and processed into clonotypes with MiXCR by TCRdb, which kept only in-frame beta chains. Each entry merges the rows of one CDR3 protein and shows their most common DNA and genes. Here the sample has about 250,000 distinct CDR3 sequences; about 24% occur a single time. Approximately 35% of the sample rests with the top ten. What was sequenced was blood. Every receptor here comes from a middle-aged woman with Graves' ophthalmopathy.

The chain links TRBV3-1 to TRBJ2-5; TRBD2 might be the D (7 bases). V lost 4 bases, J lost 0 bases, and 12 bases lay in between. CDR1 is LGHDT and CDR2 is YNNKEL in the germline V gene (reference sequence). The CDR3 covers 15 residues. The CDR3 region has the DNA TGTGCCAGCAGCCCGGCGGGGGCGTACCAAGAGACCCAGTACTTC. It is translated as CASSPAGAYQETQYF.

This chain joins TRBV5-1 and TRBJ2-5, with 12 bases matching TRBD1. The V segment lost 4 bases and the J segment 5 bases; nucleotides outside the gene matches: 6. CDR3 size: 15 residues. Germline-derived CDR1 and CDR2 are SGHRS and YFSETQ. Written as DNA, the CDR3 is TGCGCCAGCAGCCCGGGACAGGGGGCTGTCGAGACCCAGTACTTC. This gives the protein CASSPGQGAVETQYF.

This clonotype was recorded at least ten times. CDR3 protein: CATSGKNWDRRYEQYF. CDR3 coding DNA: TGTGCCACCAGCGGAAAAAACTGGGACAGGCGCTACGAGCAGTACTTC. J is TRBJ2-7 and V is TRBV15, with 8 bases that match TRBD1. V was clipped by 5 bases and J by 3 bases; unmatched bases: 12. The CDR3 sequence is 16 residues long. Per germline, CDR1 LNHNV and CDR2 YYDKDF (reference sequence).

This clonotype was counted at least ten times. The rearrangement uses TRBV2 and TRBJ1-5, with 7 positions matching TRBD1. The germline V gene encodes CDR1 SNHLY and CDR2 FYNNEI. V was clipped by 1 base and J by 1 base; unmatched bases: 4. The CDR3 runs to 16 residues. In DNA, the CDR3 is TGTGCCAGCAGTGAAGAAGTGGGACAGAGCAATCAGCCCCAGCATTTT. This encodes CASSEEVGQSNQPQHF.

V and J are TRBV28 and TRBJ1-1, with 11 bases identical to TRBD1. Per germline, CDR1 MDHEN and CDR2 SYDVKM. The CDR3 spans 16 residues. J lost 6 bases, V lost 5 bases, and 11 bases had no gene match. The CDR3 here is CASSPGTGGYQAEAFF. CDR3 nucleotides: TGTGCCAGCAGTCCCGGGACAGGGGGATATCAAGCTGAAGCTTTCTTT.

The sample holds many counts of this clonotype. This chain uses TRBV29-1 with TRBJ2-6; D uncertain. Germline V gene data show CDR1 as SQVTM and CDR2 as ANQGSEA. This CDR3 has 13 residues. V was pared by 6 bases and J by 0 bases, with 6 bases between. The CDR3 coding sequence is TGCAGCGTGTCGGCCTCTGGGGCCAACGTCCTGACTTTC. Translated, it gives CSVSASGANVLTF. The whole variable domain, remainder taken from reference TRBV29-1 and TRBJ2-6, is SAVISQKPSRDICQRGTSLTIQCQVDSQVTMMFWYRQQPGQSLTLIATANQGSEATYESGFVIDKFPISRPNLTFSTLTVSNMSPEDSSIYLCSVSASGANVLTFGAGSRLTVL.

This clonotype has a count of ten or more. The gene calls are TRBV28 and TRBJ2-4; a possible D gene is TRBD2 (6 bases). V was clipped by 3 bases and J by 8 bases, with 14 bases between them. CDR3 length: 14 amino acids. Germline V lookup: CDR1 MDHEN, CDR2 SYDVKM. Here the CDR3 DNA reads TGTGCCAGCAGTTTGGAACGGGAGTGGGACATTCAGTACTTC. Translated, it gives CASSLEREWDIQYF.

This clonotype showed up many times. The chain joins TRBV2 to TRBJ2-5; 9 bases match TRBD1. With V trimmed by 3 bases and J by 5 bases, 7 bases remained unmatched. CDR3 length: 15 residues. The germline CDR1 and CDR2 sequences are SNHLY and FYNNEI. This CDR3 reads CASSDPGQGEETQYF. CDR3 DNA: TGTGCCAGCAGTGACCCGGGACAGGGAGAGGAGACCCAGTACTTC.

In its sample, this clonotype was seen many times. This chain connects TRBV28 to TRBJ2-7, with D maybe TRBD1 (5 bases). The CDR3 contains 15 residues. CDR1 is MDHEN and CDR2 is SYDVKM in the germline V gene. V dropped 5 bases and J dropped 4 bases, with 18 bases sitting between them. The CDR3 nucleotides are TGTGCCAGCAGTGGTCCGGTGACAGCTATTTACGAGCAGTACTTC. Encoded protein: CASSGPVTAIYEQYF.

This clonotype was recorded many times. The chain employs TRBV20-1 and TRBJ1-2, with D unresolved. The V and J ends lost 0 bases and 6 bases respectively, with 5 bases between them. Germline values: CDR1 DFQATT, CDR2 SNEGSKA (reference sequence). The CDR3 spans 11 residues. The CDR3 region has the DNA TGCAGTGCTAGAGATCGGGATGGCTACACCTTC. Protein sequence: CSARDRDGYTF.

This clonotype was detected ten times or more. The chain carries TRBV20-1 and TRBJ2-5, with TRBD1 identical over 9 bases. The germline CDR1 and CDR2 sequences are DFQATT and SNEGSKA (reference sequence). The CDR3 spans 14 residues. With 3 bases clipped from V and 6 bases from J, the junction kept 8 bases outside the gene matches. CDR3 region: CSASVPGQGQTQYF. CDR3 nucleotides: TGCAGTGCTAGTGTCCCGGGACAGGGACAGACCCAGTACTTC.

This clonotype was seen repeatedly, ten times or more. This sequence joins TRBV14 and TRBJ1-1; weak D call: TRBD1 (6 bases). Germline V gene data show CDR1 as SGHDN and CDR2 as FVKESK. There are 15 residues in the CDR3. V lost 4 bases and J 1 base, leaving 13 bases between the germline ends. The CDR3 protein is CASSPPGTPNTEAFF. In nucleotides, the CDR3 is TGTGCCAGCAGCCCCCCCGGGACACCGAACACTGAAGCTTTCTTT.

This clonotype was detected ten times or more. The rearrangement links TRBV13 to TRBJ1-1, with D perhaps matching TRBD1 (6 bases). The CDR3 runs 15 residues. Trimming took off 4 bases at V and 4 bases at J, with 16 bases between the two ends. Germline loops: CDR1 PRHDT, CDR2 FYEKMQ (reference sequence). This CDR3 is CASSWGTGLRTEAFF. As DNA, the CDR3 is TGTGCCAGCAGCTGGGGAACAGGGTTGCGCACTGAAGCTTTCTTT.

This clonotype was picked up many times. The rearrangement links TRBV18 to TRBJ2-5; D ambiguous. Trimming removed 8 bases at V and 5 bases at J, with 9 bases between. CDR1 and CDR2 from the germline V gene are KGHSH and LQKENI. The length of the CDR3 is 11 residues. CDR3 bases: TGTGCCAGCAGCCCCTACGAGACCCAGTACTTC. Its protein product is CASSPYETQYF.

Ten or more counts support this clonotype. The chain uses TRBV6-2 or TRBV6-3 and TRBJ2-7; D is uncertain. Germline loops: CDR1 MNHEY, CDR2 SVGEGT. This CDR3 has 17 residues. V was shortened by 0 bases and J by 1 base, with 16 bases between the two germline ends. CDR3 nucleotide sequence: TGTGCCAGCAGTTACTCGATATCTTGGTTGGGTTCCTACGAGCAGTACTTC. This sequence encodes CASSYSISWLGSYEQYF.

In this sample, this clonotype turned up many times. The CDR3 coding sequence is TGTGCCATCAGGTCGGATGGGCAGGGTGAATCACCCCTCCACTTT. This encodes CAIRSDGQGESPLHF. The chain carries TRBV10-3 and TRBJ1-6, with a possible D match to TRBD1 (5 bases). V lost 6 bases and J 10 bases, leaving 19 bases between the germline ends. Germline CDR1 reads ENHRY; CDR2 reads SYGVKD. The length of the CDR3 is 15 residues.

In regard to this clonotype: This may come from a read error, since a much larger clone is one base off. V usage is TRBV28 and J usage is TRBJ2-1, with TRBD2 identical over 11 bases. The CDR3 extends over 16 amino acids. The J segment lost 3 bases and the V segment lost 6 bases, leaving 7 bases of the junction unmatched. The V gene's germline CDR1 is MDHEN and CDR2 SYDVKM. The CDR3 nucleotides are TGTGCCAGCAGCCGCGCGACTAGCGGGGTCTACAATGAGCAGTTCTTC. Protein product: CASSRATSGVYNEQFF.

This clonotype showed up many times. This chain joins TRBV28 and TRBJ2-5; tentatively, D is TRBD1 or TRBD2 (5 bases each). Germline lookup yields CDR1 MDHEN and CDR2 SYDVKM. Trimming stripped 3 bases from V and 4 bases from J, with 9 bases between. The CDR3 has 13 amino acids. The CDR3 sequence is CASSLPGPETQYF. CDR3 bases: TGTGCCAGCAGTTTGCCGGGACCAGAGACCCAGTACTTC.

The rearrangement links TRBV12-3 or TRBV12-4 to TRBJ1-2; 11 bases align to TRBD1. V was pared by 8 bases and J by 7 bases, with 9 bases of the junction left unmatched. The CDR3 consists of 14 residues. The CDR3 is CASGRDRGIGGYTF. The DNA for the CDR3 is TGTGCCAGCGGACGGGACAGGGGGATAGGTGGCTACACCTTC.

This clonotype was seen just once. The chain recombines TRBV19 with TRBJ1-1, with D possibly TRBD1 on 5 matching bases. Germline V lookup: CDR1 LNHDA, CDR2 SQIVND (reference sequence). V lost 6 bases to trimming and J lost 3 bases, with 8 bases between them. The CDR3 consists of 12 residues. CDR3 in amino acids: CASRKGDTEAFF. Written as DNA, the CDR3 is TGTGCCAGTAGGAAAGGGGACACTGAAGCTTTCTTT.

This clonotype came up many times. The chain is built from TRBV5-1 and TRBJ2-7; 10 nucleotides match TRBD1. The CDR3 length is 18 residues. Germline V gene lookup returns CDR1 SGHRS and CDR2 YFSETQ. Trimming at V came to 0 bases and at J to 1 base, leaving 10 bases not matched to a gene. CDR3 in amino acids: CASSLDPTGGYLSYEQYF. CDR3 in DNA: TGCGCCAGCAGCTTGGACCCGACAGGGGGCTACCTTTCCTACGAGCAGTACTTC. The variable domain in full, completed from reference TRBV5-1 and TRBJ2-7, reads KAGVTQTPRYLIKTRGQQVTLSCSPISGHRSVSWYQQTPGQGLQFLFEYFSETQRNKGNFPGRFSGRQFSNSRSEMNVSTLELGDSALYLCASSLDPTGGYLSYEQYFGPGTRLTVT.